The entry below gives a single T cell receptor (beta chain) sequence along with its context. Cohort placement rested on clinical history that participants reported themselves. The data stem from a study of blood T cell repertoires in COVID-19. The authors' processing: Researchers report that nucleated cell counts were estimated from reference gene primer amplification. Profiling relied on immunoSEQ multiplex PCR, and the TCRdb table lists in-frame clones only, not all of them. V and J calls and clone size are copied from that table; D and trimming were computed from the DNA. The sample consists of about 230,000 clones, 65% to 90% of them appearing once. The specimen was PBMCs or T cells enriched from blood (not recorded which). The clonotype comes from a man younger than 30 who had recovered from COVID-19.

Here the CDR3 reads CASSHGQGKFEQYF. The CDR3 DNA follows: TGTGCCAGCAGTCACGGACAGGGGAAGTTCGAGCAGTACTTC. This rearrangement joins TRBV27 to TRBJ2-7, with 9 bases aligning to TRBD1. The CDR3 contains 14 residues. The V gene's germline CDR1 is MNHEY and CDR2 SMNVEV (reference sequence). V dropped 5 bases and J dropped 6; count of bases not matched to a gene: 8.